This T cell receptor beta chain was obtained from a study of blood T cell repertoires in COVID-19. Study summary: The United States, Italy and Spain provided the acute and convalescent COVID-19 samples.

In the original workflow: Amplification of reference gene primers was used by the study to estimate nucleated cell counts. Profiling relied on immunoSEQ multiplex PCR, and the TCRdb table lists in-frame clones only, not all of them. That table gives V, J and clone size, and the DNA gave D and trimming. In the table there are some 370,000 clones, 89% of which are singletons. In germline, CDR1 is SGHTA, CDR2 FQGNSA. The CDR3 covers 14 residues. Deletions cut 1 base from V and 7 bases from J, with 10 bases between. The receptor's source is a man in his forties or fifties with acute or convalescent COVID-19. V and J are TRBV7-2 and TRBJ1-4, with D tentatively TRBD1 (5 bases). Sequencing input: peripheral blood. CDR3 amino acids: CASSLVTRGEKLFF. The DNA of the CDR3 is TGTGCCAGCAGCTTAGTCACAAGGGGTGAAAAACTGTTTTTT.